This TCR beta chain was retrieved from a study of blood T cell repertoires in COVID-19 (dated by TCRdb to the early 2020s). With respect to the entire study: Collaborator samples came from the United States, Italy and Spain and covered acute and convalescent phases of COVID-19. Nearly every sample came with metadata listing a de-identified subject ID, COVID-19 status, age in years and sex. A freely available public database, intended as a resource for researchers studying the immune response to SARS-CoV-2, is where the repertoires were released. The material from the prospective study consisted of cDNA or gDNA derived from T cells, B-cell-depleted T cells, or PBMCs. Where available, HLA class I and class II types were taken from metadata supplied by the sample provider and were not determined by assay-based typing. The samples were drawn from two sources: the first 160 participants of the ongoing ImmuneRACE study, and 1,254 subjects contributed by 6 global collaborators. The dataset comprised deeply sampled blood TCRbeta repertoires from subjects exposed to, actively infected with, or recovered from COVID-19.

TCRbeta CDR3 regions were amplified from genomic DNA by means of the immunoSEQ Assay, a bias-controlled multiplex PCR. Per the original workflow: Nucleated cell counts per sample were estimated from amplification of reference gene primers within the assay. To quantify the absolute abundance of each unique TCRbeta CDR3 rearrangement, sequence reads were collapsed and filtered. For each sample, productive Simpson clonality was calculated as the square root of Simpson's diversity index over productive rearrangements. In TCRdb, the immuneACCESS table is reduced to in-frame sequences with V and J assigned. These tables do not hold every clone; where another copy was compared, an unresolved V gene accounts for under half, and the others remain unexplained. V, J and clone size were drawn from that table, and D and trimming were deduced from the DNA. The sample table shows about 180,000 clones, and over 75% are seen once. The top ten hold roughly 9% of the sample.

Participants in the prospective study were enrolled through a virtual design, were aged roughly 18 to 100 years, and lived in roughly 24 United States geographic areas. To assign participants to cohorts, the prospective study relied on clinical history that participants themselves reported in a screening survey and a study questionnaire. For ImmuneRACE Cohort 3, a participant was defined as recovered based on two consecutive negative NP/OP PCR tests, clearance by a healthcare professional, or resolution of symptoms. In the prospective study, mobile phlebotomists collected whole blood, serum and a nasopharyngeal or oropharyngeal swab from each participant. Prospective study participants could optionally give additional blood draws and questionnaires over an approximately 2-month period. Prospective study blood samples were shipped either frozen or at room temperature before DNA extraction. The CDR3 goes from the cysteine to the phenylalanine over 14 residues. Just the 42-base CDR3 DNA is kept, in frame starting at base 1. Via the germline V gene, CDR1 is SGHNT and CDR2 YENEEA. V is reduced by 1 base and J by 4 bases, leaving a spacing of 7 bases between them.

As for this clone: The clone's antigen remains unknown. Base-call qualities are not available, and no considerably larger clone is one nucleotide away.

Study-wide findings and limitations: How much clinical and demographic metadata was included differed by source and by participant, and the metadata was provided uncurated.

The sequence was obtained from a young woman who had recovered from COVID-19. This chain is built from TRBV11-3 and TRBJ2-2; the D gene is perhaps TRBD2, on 6 matching bases. Sequencing used PBMCs or T cells enriched from blood (not recorded which). CDR3 region: CASSLVGGTGELFF. The nucleotide sequence reads TGTGCCAGCAGCTTAGTGGGGGGCACCGGGGAGCTGTTTTTT.